These 8 T cell receptor beta chains were sequenced from one sample in a study of blood T cell repertoires in COVID-19. Assay: immunoSEQ multiplex PCR; the TCRdb copy retains only in-frame clones and omits some. The data contain approximately 110,000 clones, more than 80% of them singletons. The specimen was peripheral blood. These receptors came from a woman of 80 years or more with COVID-19, enrolled during active disease.

The chain combines TRBV28 with TRBJ2-1; 9 positions match TRBD1. Per germline, CDR1 MDHEN and CDR2 SYDVKM. V trimming: 6 bases; J trimming: 8 bases; junction bases outside the gene matches: 14. The CDR3 is made up of 16 amino acids. This chain's CDR3 is CASSPPGTGSFDEQFF. The CDR3 bases are TGTGCCAGCAGCCCCCCTGGGACAGGGTCTTTCGATGAGCAGTTCTTC.

In this sample, this clone turned up once. The rearrangement joins TRBV3-1 (or the pseudogene TRBV3-2) to TRBJ2-5, with D unclear. The CDR3 extends over 12 amino acids. V lost 1 base and J 4 bases, leaving 4 bases between the germline ends. Germline V gene sequence: CDR1 LGHDT, CDR2 YNNKEL (reference sequence). CDR3 bases: TGTGCCAGCAGCCAAGCGGGAGAGACCCAGTACTTC. Its translation: CASSQAGETQYF.

This clone was counted between two and nine times. The chain links TRBV2 to TRBJ1-4; D uncertain. Trimming shortened V by 9 bases and J by 5 bases, and 16 bases separated the two germline ends. Germline V gene lookup returns CDR1 SNHLY and CDR2 FYNNEI. The CDR3 has 14 residues. As DNA, the CDR3 is TGTGCCAGTGAACCCCCAGCGGGGAATGAAAAACTGTTTTTT. It specifies CASEPPAGNEKLFF.

The V gene is TRBV2, the J gene TRBJ2-2, with 9 bases matching TRBD1. From germline, CDR1 is SNHLY and CDR2 FYNNEI. The V gene end was trimmed by 7 bases and the J gene end by 6 bases; junction bases not matched to a gene: 6. The CDR3 has 14 amino acids. The CDR3 sequence: CASIPQGASGELFF. CDR3 in DNA: TGTGCCAGCATCCCACAGGGGGCGTCCGGGGAGCTGTTTTTT.

V is TRBV10-1 and J is TRBJ1-1; D may be TRBD1 (5 bases). Deletions cut 5 bases from V and 2 bases from J, with 9 bases between. Germline V gene sequence: CDR1 WNHNN, CDR2 SYGVQD (reference sequence). This CDR3 has 13 residues. The chain's CDR3 is CASSQGFNTEAFF. CDR3 bases: TGCGCCAGCAGTCAGGGATTTAACACTGAAGCTTTCTTT.

The rearrangement uses TRBV6-2 or TRBV6-3 and TRBJ2-1, with TRBD2 identical over 13 bases. Germline CDR1 and CDR2: MNHEY and SVGEGT. After removal of 0 bases from V and 5 bases from J, the junction contained 1 base not matched to a gene. The CDR3 runs 16 residues. The CDR3 spells CASSYSGLAGDNEQFF. The CDR3 coding sequence is TGTGCCAGCAGTTACTCCGGACTAGCGGGAGACAATGAGCAGTTCTTC.

This rearrangement joins TRBV19 to TRBJ2-1; D uncertain. The V and J ends lost 5 bases and 5 bases respectively, with 22 bases between them. The CDR3 sequence is 17 residues long. From germline, CDR1 is LNHDA and CDR2 SQIVND (reference sequence). CDR3 sequence: CASSAQNLAAANNEQFF. The CDR3 DNA reads as TGTGCCAGTAGTGCGCAAAACCTCGCGGCAGCCAACAATGAGCAGTTCTTC.

The chain is built from TRBV28 and TRBJ2-7; weak D call: TRBD1 (6 bases). Germline V gene lookup returns CDR1 MDHEN and CDR2 SYDVKM. This CDR3 region has 13 residues. The V gene lost 4 bases and the J gene lost 5 bases, with 12 bases spanning the gap. CDR3 residues: CASSWIGTNEQYF. The DNA for the CDR3 is TGTGCCAGCAGTTGGATTGGGACAAACGAGCAGTACTTC.